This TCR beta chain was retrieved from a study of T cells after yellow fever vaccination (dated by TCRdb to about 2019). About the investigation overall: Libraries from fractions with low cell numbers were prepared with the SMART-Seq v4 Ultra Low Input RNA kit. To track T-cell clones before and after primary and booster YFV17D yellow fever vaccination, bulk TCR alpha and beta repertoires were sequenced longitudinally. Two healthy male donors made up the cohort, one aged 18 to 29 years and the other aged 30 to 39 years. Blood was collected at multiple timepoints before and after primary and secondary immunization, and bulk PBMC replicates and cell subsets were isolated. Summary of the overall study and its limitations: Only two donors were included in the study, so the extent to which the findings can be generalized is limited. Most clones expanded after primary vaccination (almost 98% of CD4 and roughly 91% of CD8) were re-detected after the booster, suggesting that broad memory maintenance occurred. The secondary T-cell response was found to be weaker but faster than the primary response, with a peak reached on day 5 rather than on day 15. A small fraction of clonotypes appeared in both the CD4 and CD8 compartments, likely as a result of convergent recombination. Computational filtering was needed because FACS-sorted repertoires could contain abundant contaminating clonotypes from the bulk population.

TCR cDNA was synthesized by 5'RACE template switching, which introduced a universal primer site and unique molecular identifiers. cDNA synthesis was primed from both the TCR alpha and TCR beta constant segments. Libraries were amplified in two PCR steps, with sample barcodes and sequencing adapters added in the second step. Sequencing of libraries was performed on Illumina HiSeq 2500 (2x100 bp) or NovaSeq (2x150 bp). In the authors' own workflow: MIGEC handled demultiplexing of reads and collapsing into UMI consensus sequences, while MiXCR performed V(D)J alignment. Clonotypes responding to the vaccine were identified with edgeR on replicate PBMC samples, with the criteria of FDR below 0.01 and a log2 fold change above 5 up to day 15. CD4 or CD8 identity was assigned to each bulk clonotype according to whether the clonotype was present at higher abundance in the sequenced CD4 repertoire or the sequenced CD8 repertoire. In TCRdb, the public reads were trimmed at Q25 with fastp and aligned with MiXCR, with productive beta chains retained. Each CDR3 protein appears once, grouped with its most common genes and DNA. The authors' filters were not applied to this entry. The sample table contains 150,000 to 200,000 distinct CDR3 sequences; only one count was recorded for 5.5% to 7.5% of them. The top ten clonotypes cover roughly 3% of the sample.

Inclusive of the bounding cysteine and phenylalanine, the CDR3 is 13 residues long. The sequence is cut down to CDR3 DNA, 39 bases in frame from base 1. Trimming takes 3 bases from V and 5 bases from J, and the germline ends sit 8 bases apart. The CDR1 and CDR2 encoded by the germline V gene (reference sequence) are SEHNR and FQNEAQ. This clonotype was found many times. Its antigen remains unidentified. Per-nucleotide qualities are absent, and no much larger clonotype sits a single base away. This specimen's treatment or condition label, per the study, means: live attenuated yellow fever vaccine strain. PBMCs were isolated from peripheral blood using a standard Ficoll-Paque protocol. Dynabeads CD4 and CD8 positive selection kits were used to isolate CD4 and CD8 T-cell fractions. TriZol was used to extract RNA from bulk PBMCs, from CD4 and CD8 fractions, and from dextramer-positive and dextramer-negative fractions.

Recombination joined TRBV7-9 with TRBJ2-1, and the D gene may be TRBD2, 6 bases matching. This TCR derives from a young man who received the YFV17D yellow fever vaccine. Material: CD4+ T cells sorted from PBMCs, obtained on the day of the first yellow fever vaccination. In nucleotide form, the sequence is TGTGCCAGCAGCTTCCGGGAGAACAATGAGCAGTTCTTC. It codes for CASSFRENNEQFF.